The present TCR beta chain was sequenced within a study of tumour-infiltrating T cells in Burkitt lymphoma. Study information: Productive clonality predicted overall and progression-free survival.

Assay used: immunoSEQ multiplex PCR; TCRdb lists only in-frame clones, some missing. The sample holds 13,000 to 15,000 clones, 85% seen once. Per the germline V gene, CDR1 is SGHNT and CDR2 is YYREEE (reference sequence). V was shortened by 4 bases and J by 0 bases, with 10 bases between the two germline ends. This CDR3 contains 15 residues. The origin of this receptor is a human donor with diffuse large B-cell lymphoma. The chain links TRBV5-4 to TRBJ1-4, with D unresolved. Sequencing input: tumor tissue. CDR3 sequence reads: CASSPGSSTNEKLFF. The CDR3 DNA reads TGTGCCAGCAGCCCGGGGAGCTCAACTAATGAAAAACTGTTTTTT.